The present TCR beta chain was sequenced within a study of T-cell memory formation after mild COVID-19. Regarding the study as a whole: That cross-reactive memory joined was suggested by some responding clones appearing in pre-infection memory. Confirmation of SARS-CoV-2 specificity was lacking for second-wave clones peaking day 37. From day 15 to 85, contracting clones were balanced between CD4 and CD8, whereas later expanders leaned toward CD4+.

5'RACE with constant-segment primers built TCRalpha and TCRbeta cDNA libraries with UMIs. TCRdb itself ran the 5' RACE reads through MiXCR, one entry per CDR3 protein. The repertoire holds over 450,000 distinct CDR3 sequences, with over 20% as singletons. In its sample, this clonotype was seen a few times. Its antigen is unidentified. The germline V gene has CDR1 DFQATT and CDR2 SNEGSKA (reference sequence). The CDR3 loop spans 16 amino acids. With V trimmed by 1 base and J by 2 bases, 7 bases remained unmatched. The sequencing input was PBMCs or a T cell subset sorted from them (not recorded which). This sequence originates from an adult woman who had mild COVID-19 (a few samples of this study predate the infection). Cell type and time point are not known. The J gene is TRBJ2-2, the V gene TRBV20-1; 7 nucleotides align to TRBD2. The CDR3 region is CSARVDPSGNTGELFF. The CDR3 DNA follows: TGCAGTGCTAGAGTGGATCCTAGCGGTAACACCGGGGAGCTGTTTTTT.